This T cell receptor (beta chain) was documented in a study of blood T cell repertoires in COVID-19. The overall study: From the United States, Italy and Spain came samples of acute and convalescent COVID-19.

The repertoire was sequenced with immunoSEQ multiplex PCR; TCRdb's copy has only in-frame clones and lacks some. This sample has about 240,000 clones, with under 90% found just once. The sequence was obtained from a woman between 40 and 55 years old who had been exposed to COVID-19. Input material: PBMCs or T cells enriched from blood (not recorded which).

This chain's CDR3 is CASSGVGAGSTDTQYF. As DNA, the CDR3 is TGTGCCAGCAGCGGCGTAGGGGCGGGGAGCACAGATACGCAGTATTTT. The V call is TRBV27, the J call TRBJ2-3; TRBD2 is a possible D gene (6 bases). The length of the CDR3 is 16 residues. The V and J ends lost 6 bases and 0 bases respectively, with 16 bases between them. Germline values: CDR1 MNHEY, CDR2 SMNVEV (reference sequence).